This TCR beta chain is drawn from a study of CD8 T cells in Susac syndrome. This clonotype appeared a single time. The antigen is undetermined. Study-wide results and caveats: The study's TCR sequencing and HLA analysis covered a relatively small number of individuals, and the study acknowledged this.

The V gene's germline CDR1 is SNHLY and CDR2 FYNNEI. The CDR3 runs 14 residues. J was trimmed by 3 bases and V by 7 bases; bases with no gene match: 5. Reverse transcription used 0.5 to 1 ug RNA and random hexamers. immunoSEQ multiplex PCR amplified TCR beta CDR3 across 54 Vbeta, 13 Jbeta. Using its own MiXCR run on the immunoSEQ multiplex PCR reads, TCRdb lists one record per CDR3 protein. The sample has approximately 150,000 distinct CDR3 sequences; approximately 95% are singletons. TCR beta from blood CD8+ and CD4+ T cells was sequenced. This receptor was identified in a human donor with multiple sclerosis. Material: CD4+ T cells from PBMCs. The chain couples TRBV2 to TRBJ2-7; 11 bases agree with TRBD1. The CDR3, as DNA: TGTGCCAGCACTTCGGACAGGGGGCTCTACGAGCAGTACTTC. Protein sequence: CASTSDRGLYEQYF.